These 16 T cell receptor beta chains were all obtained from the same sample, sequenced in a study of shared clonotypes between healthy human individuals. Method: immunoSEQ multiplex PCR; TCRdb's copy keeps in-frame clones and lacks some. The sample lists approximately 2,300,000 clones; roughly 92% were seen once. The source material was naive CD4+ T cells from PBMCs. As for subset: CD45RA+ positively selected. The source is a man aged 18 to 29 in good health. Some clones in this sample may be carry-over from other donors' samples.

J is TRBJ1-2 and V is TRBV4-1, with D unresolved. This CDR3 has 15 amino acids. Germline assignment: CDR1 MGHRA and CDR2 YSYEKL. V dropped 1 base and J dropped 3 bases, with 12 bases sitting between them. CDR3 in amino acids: CASSQVISGDYGYTF. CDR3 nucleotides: TGCGCCAGCAGCCAAGTTATTTCCGGGGACTATGGCTACACCTTC.

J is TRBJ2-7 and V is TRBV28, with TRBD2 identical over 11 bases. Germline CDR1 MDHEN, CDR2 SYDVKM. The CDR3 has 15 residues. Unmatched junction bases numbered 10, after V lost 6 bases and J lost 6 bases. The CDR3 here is CASRRLAGYPLEQYF. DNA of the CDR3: TGTGCCAGCAGAAGACTAGCGGGATATCCCCTCGAGCAGTACTTC.

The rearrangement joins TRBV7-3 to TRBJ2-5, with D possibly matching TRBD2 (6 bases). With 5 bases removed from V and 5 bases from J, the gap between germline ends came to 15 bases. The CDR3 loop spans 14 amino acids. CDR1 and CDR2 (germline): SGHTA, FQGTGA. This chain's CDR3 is CASSQSGGMETQYF. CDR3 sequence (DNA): TGTGCCAGCAGCCAAAGTGGGGGGATGGAGACCCAGTACTTC.

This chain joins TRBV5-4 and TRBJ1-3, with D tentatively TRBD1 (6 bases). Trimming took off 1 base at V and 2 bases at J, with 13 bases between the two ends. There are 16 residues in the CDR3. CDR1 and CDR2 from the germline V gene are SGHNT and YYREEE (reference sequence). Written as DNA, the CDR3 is TGTGCCAGCAGCTTGAATCAGGGGAGAGCTGGAAACACCATATATTTT. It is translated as CASSLNQGRAGNTIYF.

The chain's CDR3 is CASSTGTSGTNEQFF. CDR3 coding DNA: TGTGCCAGCAGCACCGGGACTAGCGGGACAAATGAGCAGTTCTTC. This chain connects TRBV5-4 to TRBJ2-1, with 13 bases identical to TRBD2. The CDR3 is 15 amino acids. Germline values: CDR1 SGHNT, CDR2 YYREEE (reference sequence). Trimming cost V 4 bases and J 7 bases; bases outside gene matches: 5.

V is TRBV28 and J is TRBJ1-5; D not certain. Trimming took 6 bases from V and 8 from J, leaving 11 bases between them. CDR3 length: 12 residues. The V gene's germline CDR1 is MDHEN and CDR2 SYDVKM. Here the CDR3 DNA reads TGTGCCAGCAGACCTGGCTTCGAGCCCCAGCATTTT. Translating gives CASRPGFEPQHF.

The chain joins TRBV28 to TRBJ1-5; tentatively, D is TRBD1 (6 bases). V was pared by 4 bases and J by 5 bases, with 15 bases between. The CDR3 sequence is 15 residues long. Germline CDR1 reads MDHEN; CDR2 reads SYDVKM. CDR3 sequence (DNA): TGTGCCAGCAGTTATGGGGGGAGGGGGGATCAGCCCCAGCATTTT. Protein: CASSYGGRGDQPQHF.

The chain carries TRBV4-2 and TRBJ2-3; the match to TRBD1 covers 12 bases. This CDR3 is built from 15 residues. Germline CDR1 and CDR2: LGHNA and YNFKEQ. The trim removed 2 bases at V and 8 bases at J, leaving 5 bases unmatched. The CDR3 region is CASSQTGQGAVTQYF. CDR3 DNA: TGTGCCAGCAGCCAAACGGGACAGGGGGCTGTTACGCAGTATTTT.

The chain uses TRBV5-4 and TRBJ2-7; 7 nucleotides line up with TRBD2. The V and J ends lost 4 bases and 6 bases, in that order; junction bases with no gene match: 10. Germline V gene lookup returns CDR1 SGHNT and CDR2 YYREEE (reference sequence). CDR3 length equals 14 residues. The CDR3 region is CASSGVAGVGEQYF. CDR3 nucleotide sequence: TGTGCCAGCAGCGGGGTGGCGGGAGTAGGCGAGCAGTACTTC.

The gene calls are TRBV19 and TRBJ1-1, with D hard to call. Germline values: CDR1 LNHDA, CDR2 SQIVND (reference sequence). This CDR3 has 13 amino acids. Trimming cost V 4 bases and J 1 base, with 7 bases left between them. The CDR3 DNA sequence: TGTGCCAGTAGTACCTACAGGAACACTGAAGCTTTCTTT. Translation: CASSTYRNTEAFF.

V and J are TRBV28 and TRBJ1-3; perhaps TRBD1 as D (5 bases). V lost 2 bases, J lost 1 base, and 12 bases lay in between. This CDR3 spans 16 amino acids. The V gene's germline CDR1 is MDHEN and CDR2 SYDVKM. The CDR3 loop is CASSLVQGGSGNTIYF. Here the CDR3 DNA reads TGTGCCAGCAGTTTAGTGCAGGGTGGTTCTGGAAACACCATATATTTT.

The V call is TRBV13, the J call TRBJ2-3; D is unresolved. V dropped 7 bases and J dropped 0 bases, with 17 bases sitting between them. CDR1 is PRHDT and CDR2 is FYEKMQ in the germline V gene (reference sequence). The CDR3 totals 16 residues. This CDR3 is CASIPMWVNSTDTQYF. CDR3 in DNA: TGTGCCAGCATCCCCATGTGGGTGAATAGCACAGATACGCAGTATTTT.

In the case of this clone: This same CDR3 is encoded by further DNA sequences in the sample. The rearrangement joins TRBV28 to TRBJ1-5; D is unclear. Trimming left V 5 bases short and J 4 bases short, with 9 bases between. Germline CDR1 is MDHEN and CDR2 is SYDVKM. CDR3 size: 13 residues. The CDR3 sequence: CASSPEANQPQHF. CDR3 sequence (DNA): TGTGCCAGCAGTCCTGAGGCGAATCAGCCCCAGCATTTT. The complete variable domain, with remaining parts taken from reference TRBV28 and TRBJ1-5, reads DVKVTQSSRYLVKRTGEKVFLECVQDMDHENMFWYRQDPGLGLRLIYFSYDVKMKEKGDIPEGYSVSREKKERFSLILESASTNQTSMYLCASSPEANQPQHFGDGTRLSIL.

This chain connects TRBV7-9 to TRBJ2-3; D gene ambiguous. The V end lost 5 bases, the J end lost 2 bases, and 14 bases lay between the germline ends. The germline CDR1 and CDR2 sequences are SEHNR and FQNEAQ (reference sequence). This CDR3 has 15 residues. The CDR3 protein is CASSRKVGNTDTQYF. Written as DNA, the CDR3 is TGTGCCAGCAGCCGGAAGGTTGGTAACACAGATACGCAGTATTTT.

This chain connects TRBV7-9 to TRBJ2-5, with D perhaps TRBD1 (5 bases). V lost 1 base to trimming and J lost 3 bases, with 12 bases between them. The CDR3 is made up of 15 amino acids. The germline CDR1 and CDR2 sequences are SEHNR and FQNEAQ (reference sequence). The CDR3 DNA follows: TGTGCCAGCAGCTTAGTCCCGACAGAAAAAGAGACCCAGTACTTC. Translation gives CASSLVPTEKETQYF.

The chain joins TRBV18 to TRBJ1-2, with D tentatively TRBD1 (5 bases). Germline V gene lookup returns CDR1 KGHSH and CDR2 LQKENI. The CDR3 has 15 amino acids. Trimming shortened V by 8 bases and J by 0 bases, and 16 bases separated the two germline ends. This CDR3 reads CASQPSLTANYGYTF. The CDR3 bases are TGTGCCAGCCAACCGAGCCTGACAGCTAACTATGGCTACACCTTC.